This T cell receptor (beta chain) was sequenced for a study of shared clonotypes between healthy human individuals. Measured with immunoSEQ multiplex PCR; TCRdb has only the in-frame clones, and not every one. This table has 2 million to 2.5 million clones, around 92% appearing once. The CDR3 is 14 residues long. The germline V gene has CDR1 SGHAT and CDR2 FQNNGV. V lost 4 bases and J 3 bases, leaving 12 bases between the germline ends. This chain connects TRBV11-2 to TRBJ1-1; D ambiguous. The sample taken for sequencing was naive CD4+ T cells from PBMCs. Subset here: CD45RA+ positively selected. The source is a young man in good health. Some clones in this sample may be carry-over from other donors' samples. The CDR3 reads CASSSRGWDTEAFF. CDR3 in DNA: TGTGCCAGCAGCTCCCGAGGGTGGGACACTGAAGCTTTCTTT.